The clone carrying this T cell receptor beta chain was counted ten times or more. The antigen is undetermined. As the method for making TCR beta libraries, quantitative 5'-RACE with molecular barcodes was used. TCRdb analysed the 5' RACE reads with MiXCR anew, one entry per CDR3 protein. The sample carries about 300,000 distinct CDR3 sequences, approximately 10% recorded once. Germline CDR1 reads KGHDR; CDR2 reads SFDVKD. The CDR3 has 15 amino acids. After removal of 0 bases from V and 5 bases from J, the junction contained 1 base not matched to a gene. The entry originates in a study of CD8 T cells in ankylosing spondylitis. The study, taken as a whole, reports: Disease-linked clones reportedly showed significant enrichment in matched ankylosing spondylitis synovial fluid. Blood of patients with ankylosing spondylitis appeared to be characterized by a TCR beta motif of about eight highly homologous variants. Earlier literature documents some of the motif variants in reactive arthritis synovial fluid and blood.

Sequenced input: blood, either unsorted or a sorted T cell fraction (not recorded which). The J gene is TRBJ2-3, the V gene TRBV24-1; TRBD1 agrees at 10 bases. This TCR was recovered from a female donor with ankylosing spondylitis or in good health (not recorded which). The CDR3 loop reads CATSDLGQGGDTQYF. CDR3 sequence (DNA): TGTGCCACCAGTGATTTGGGACAGGGGGGAGATACGCAGTATTTT.